The T cell receptor (beta chain) under discussion was sequenced for a study of blood T cell repertoires in COVID-19. This clone was recorded only once. CDR1 MNHEY and CDR2 SVGAGI come from the germline V gene. This CDR3 region has 15 residues. The J segment lost 5 bases and the V segment lost 5 bases, leaving 8 bases of the junction unmatched. As handled by the study authors: Nucleated cell counts were estimated from reference gene primer amplification. TCRdb's copy holds only in-frame clones and misses some; the assay was immunoSEQ multiplex PCR. For V, J and clone size, that table is used; D and trimming come from the DNA. The sample consists of some 220,000 clones, over 75% of them appearing once.

The V gene is TRBV6-5, the J gene TRBJ2-5; 10 positions agree with TRBD1. Sample: peripheral blood. This clonotype was sampled from a human donor in a cohort sampled during active COVID-19. The DNA for the CDR3 is TGTGCCAGCAGTCCAGACAGGGGGCTATGGGAGACCCAGTACTTC. Translation: CASSPDRGLWETQYF.